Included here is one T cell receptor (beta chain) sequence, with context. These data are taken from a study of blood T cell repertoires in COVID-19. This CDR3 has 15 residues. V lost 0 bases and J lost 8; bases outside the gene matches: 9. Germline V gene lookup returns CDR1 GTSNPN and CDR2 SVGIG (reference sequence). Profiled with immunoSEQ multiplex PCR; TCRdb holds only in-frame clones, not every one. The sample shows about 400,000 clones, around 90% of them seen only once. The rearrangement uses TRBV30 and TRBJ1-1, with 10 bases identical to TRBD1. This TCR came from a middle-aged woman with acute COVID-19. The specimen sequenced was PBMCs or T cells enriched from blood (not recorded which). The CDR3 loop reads CAWSVPTGGLVEAFF. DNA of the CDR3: TGTGCCTGGAGTGTCCCGACAGGGGGCTTGGTCGAAGCTTTCTTT.